The entry below describes one TCR beta chain. Under the authors' procedure: Amplified reference gene primers provided the basis for estimating nucleated cell counts. Some clones are missing from TCRdb's copy, which holds only in-frame ones; the method was immunoSEQ multiplex PCR. V and J calls and clone size are given by that table; D and trimming were obtained from the DNA. The sample yields a few hundred thousand clones, 84% seen once. This entry belongs to a study of blood T cell repertoires in COVID-19. At the level of the study: Acute and convalescent COVID-19 specimens originated in the United States, Italy and Spain. The analysed material was cDNA or gDNA that came from T cells, B-cell-depleted T cells, or PBMCs.

Patients from Seattle were sampled longitudinally, starting during active infection. The germline V gene has CDR1 MNHEY and CDR2 SMNVEV (reference sequence). This CDR3 is built from 14 residues. V dropped 6 bases and J dropped 2; count of bases not matched to a gene: 6. V is TRBV27 and J is TRBJ1-2; 7 bases are a match to TRBD1. Sequenced material: peripheral blood. The sequence derives from a person aged 65 to 85 with COVID-19, enrolled during active disease. For the CDR3, the DNA is TGTGCCAGCAGACCCTCGGGACAGAACTATGGCTACACCTTC. This encodes CASRPSGQNYGYTF.